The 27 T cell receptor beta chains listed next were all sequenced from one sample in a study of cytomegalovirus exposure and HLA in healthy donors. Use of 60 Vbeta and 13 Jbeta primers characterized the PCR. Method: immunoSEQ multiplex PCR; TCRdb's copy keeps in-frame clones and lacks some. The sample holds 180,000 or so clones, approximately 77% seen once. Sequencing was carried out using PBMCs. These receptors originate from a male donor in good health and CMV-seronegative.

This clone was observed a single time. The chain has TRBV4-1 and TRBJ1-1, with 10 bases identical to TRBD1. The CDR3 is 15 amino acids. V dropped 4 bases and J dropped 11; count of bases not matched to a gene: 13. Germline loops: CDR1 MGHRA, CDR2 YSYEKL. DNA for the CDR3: TGCGCCAGCAGCCCGACCGGGACAGGGGTTTCCATGGCTTTCTTT. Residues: CASSPTGTGVSMAFF.

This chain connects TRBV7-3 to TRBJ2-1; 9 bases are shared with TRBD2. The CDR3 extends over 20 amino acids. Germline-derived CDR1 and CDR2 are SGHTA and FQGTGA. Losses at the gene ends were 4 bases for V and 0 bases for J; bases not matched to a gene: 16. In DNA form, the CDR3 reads TGTGCCAGCAGCTACCCGACAGGGAGAGAGCGGGAGGTCTCCTACAATGAGCAGTTCTTC. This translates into CASSYPTGREREVSYNEQFF.

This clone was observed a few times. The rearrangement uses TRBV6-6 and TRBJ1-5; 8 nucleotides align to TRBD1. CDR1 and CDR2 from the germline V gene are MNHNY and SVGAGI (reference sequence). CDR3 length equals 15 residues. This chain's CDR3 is CASRQGAWSNQPQHF. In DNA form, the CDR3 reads TGTGCTAGCCGGCAGGGGGCTTGGAGCAATCAGCCCCAGCATTTT.

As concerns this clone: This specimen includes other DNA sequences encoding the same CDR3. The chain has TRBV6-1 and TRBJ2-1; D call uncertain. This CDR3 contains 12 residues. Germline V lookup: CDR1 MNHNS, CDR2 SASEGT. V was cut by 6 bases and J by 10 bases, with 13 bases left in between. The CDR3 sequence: CASSAIDNEQFF. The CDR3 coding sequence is TGTGCCAGCAGCGCTATCGATAACGAGCAGTTCTTC.

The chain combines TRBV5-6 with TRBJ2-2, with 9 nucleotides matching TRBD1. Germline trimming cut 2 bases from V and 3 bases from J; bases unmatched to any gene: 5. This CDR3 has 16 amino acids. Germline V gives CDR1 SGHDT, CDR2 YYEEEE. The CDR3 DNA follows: TGTGCCAGCAGCTTATACAGGGGGCGGGACACCGGGGAGCTGTTTTTT. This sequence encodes CASSLYRGRDTGELFF.

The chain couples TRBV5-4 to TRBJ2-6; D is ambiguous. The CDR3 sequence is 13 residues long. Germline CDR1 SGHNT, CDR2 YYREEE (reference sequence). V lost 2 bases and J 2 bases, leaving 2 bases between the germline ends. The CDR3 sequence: CASSFAGANVLTF. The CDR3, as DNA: TGTGCCAGCAGCTTCGCTGGGGCCAACGTCCTGACTTTC.

The CDR3 bases are TGTGCCAGCAGCCCCACCGGGTGGGACACTGAAGCTTTCTTT. It is translated as CASSPTGWDTEAFF. The rearrangement joins TRBV14 to TRBJ1-1, with unresolved D. V was pared by 4 bases and J by 3 bases, with 12 bases between. The CDR3 sequence is 14 residues long. The germline gives CDR1 SGHDN, CDR2 FVKESK. Drawing the rest from reference TRBV14 and TRBJ1-1, the complete variable domain is EAGVTQFPSHSVIEKGQTVTLRCDPISGHDNLYWYRRVMGKEIKFLLHFVKESKQDESGMPNNRFLAERTGGTYSTLKVQPAELEDSGVYFCASSPTGWDTEAFFGQGTRLTVV.

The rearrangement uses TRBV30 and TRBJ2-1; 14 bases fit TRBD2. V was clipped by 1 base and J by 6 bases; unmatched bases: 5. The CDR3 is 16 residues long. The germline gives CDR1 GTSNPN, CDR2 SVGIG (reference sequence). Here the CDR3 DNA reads TGTGCCTGGAGTGACCCCGGACTAGCGGGAGGCAATGAGCAGTTCTTC. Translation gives CAWSDPGLAGGNEQFF.

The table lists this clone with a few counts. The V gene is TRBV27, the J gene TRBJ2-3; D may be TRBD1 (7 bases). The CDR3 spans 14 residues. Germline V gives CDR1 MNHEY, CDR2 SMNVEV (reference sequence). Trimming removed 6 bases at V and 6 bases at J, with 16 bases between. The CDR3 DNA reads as TGTGCCAGCAGGTCAGGGGGGATGTACGATACGCAGTATTTT. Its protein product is CASRSGGMYDTQYF.

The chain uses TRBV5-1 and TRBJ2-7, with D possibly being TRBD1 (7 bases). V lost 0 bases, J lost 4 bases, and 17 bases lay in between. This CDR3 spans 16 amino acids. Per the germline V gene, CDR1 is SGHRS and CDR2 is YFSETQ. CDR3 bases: TGCGCCAGCAGCTTGGGGGTGGCAGGGGGGTCTTACGAGCAGTACTTC. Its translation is CASSLGVAGGSYEQYF.

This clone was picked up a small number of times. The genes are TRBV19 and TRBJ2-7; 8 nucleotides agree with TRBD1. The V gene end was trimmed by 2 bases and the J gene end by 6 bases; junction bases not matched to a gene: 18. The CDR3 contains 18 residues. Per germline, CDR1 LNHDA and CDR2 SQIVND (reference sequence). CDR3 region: CASSISGRGRIEKLEQYF. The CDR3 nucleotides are TGTGCCAGTAGTATATCGGGCAGGGGGCGAATTGAAAAGCTCGAGCAGTACTTC.

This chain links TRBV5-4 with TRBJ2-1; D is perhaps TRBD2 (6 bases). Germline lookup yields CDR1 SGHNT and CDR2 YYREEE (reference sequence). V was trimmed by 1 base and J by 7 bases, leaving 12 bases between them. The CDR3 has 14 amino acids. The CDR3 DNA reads TGTGCCAGCAGCTTGCCGAAGGGGAGGAATGAGCAGTTCTTC. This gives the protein CASSLPKGRNEQFF.

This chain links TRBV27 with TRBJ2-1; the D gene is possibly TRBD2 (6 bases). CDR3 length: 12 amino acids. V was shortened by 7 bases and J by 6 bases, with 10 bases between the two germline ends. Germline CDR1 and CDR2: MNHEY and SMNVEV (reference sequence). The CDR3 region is CASMEGFNEQFF. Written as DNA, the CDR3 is TGTGCCAGCATGGAGGGATTCAATGAGCAGTTCTTC.

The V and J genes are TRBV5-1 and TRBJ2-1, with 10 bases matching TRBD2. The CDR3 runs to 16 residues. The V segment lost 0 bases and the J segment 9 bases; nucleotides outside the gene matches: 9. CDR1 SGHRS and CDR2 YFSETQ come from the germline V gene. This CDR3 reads CASSLVGLAGVAEQFF. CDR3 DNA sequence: TGCGCCAGCAGCTTGGTTGGGCTAGCGGGGGTGGCTGAGCAGTTCTTC.

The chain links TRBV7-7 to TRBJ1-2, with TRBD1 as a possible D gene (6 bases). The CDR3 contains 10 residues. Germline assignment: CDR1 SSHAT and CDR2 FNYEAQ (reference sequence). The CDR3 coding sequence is TGTACTAGACAGGCCCCTCTTTGGACCTTC. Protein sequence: CTRQAPLWTF. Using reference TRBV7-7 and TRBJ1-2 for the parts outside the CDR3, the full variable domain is GAGVSQSPRYKVTKRGQDVTLRCDPISSHATLYWYQQALGQGPEFLTYFNYEAQPDKSGLPSDRFSAERPEGSISTLTIQRTEQRDSAMYRCTRQAPLWTFGSGTRLTVV.

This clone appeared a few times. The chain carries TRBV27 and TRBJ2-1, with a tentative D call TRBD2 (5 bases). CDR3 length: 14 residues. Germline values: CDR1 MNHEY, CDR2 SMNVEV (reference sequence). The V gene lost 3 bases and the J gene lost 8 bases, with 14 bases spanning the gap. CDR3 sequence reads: CASSFKGSVDEQFF. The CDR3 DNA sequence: TGTGCCAGCAGTTTTAAGGGTAGCGTAGATGAGCAGTTCTTC.

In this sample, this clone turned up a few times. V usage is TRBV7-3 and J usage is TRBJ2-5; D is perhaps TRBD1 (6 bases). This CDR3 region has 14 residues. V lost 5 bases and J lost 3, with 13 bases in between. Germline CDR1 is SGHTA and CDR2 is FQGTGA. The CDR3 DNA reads TGTGCCAGCAGCCCAGGGGTTTCCAAAGAGACCCAGTACTTC. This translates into CASSPGVSKETQYF. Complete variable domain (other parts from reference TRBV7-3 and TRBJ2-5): GAGVSQTPSNKVTEKGKYVELRCDPISGHTALYWYRQSLGQGPEFLIYFQGTGAADDSGLPNDRFFAVRPEGSVSTLKIQRTERGDSAVYLCASSPGVSKETQYFGPGTRLLVL.

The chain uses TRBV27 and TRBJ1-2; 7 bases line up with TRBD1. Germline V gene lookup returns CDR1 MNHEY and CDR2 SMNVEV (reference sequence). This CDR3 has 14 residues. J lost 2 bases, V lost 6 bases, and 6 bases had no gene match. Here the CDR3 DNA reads TGTGCCAGCAGCGGGACAGACACCAACTATGGCTACACCTTC. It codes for CASSGTDTNYGYTF.

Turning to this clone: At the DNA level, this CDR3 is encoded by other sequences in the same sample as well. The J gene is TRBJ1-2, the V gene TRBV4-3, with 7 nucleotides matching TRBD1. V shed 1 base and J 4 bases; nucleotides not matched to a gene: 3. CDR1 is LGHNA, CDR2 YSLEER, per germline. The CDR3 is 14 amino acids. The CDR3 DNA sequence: TGCGCCAGCAGCCAAGGACAGGGTGGCTATGGCTACACCTTC. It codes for CASSQGQGGYGYTF.

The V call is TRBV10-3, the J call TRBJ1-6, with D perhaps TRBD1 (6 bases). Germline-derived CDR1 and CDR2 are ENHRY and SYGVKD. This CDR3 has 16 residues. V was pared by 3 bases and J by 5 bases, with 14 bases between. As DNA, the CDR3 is TGTGCCATCAGTGACCCCCCCGGACAGCATAATTCACCCCTCCACTTT. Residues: CAISDPPGQHNSPLHF.

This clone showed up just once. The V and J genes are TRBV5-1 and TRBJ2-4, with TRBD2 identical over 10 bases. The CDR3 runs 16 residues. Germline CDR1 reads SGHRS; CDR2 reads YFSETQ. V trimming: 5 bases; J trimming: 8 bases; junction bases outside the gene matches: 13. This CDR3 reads CASSPGASGGGDIQYF. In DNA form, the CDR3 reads TGCGCCAGCAGTCCAGGGGCTAGCGGGGGCGGGGACATTCAGTACTTC. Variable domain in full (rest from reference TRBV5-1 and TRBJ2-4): KAGVTQTPRYLIKTRGQQVTLSCSPISGHRSVSWYQQTPGQGLQFLFEYFSETQRNKGNFPGRFSGRQFSNSRSEMNVSTLELGDSALYLCASSPGASGGGDIQYFGAGTRLSVL.

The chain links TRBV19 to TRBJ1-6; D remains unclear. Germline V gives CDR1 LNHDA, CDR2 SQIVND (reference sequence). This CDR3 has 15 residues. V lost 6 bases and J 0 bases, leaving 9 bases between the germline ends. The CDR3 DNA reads TGTGCCAGTAGCGGCGGAGGCTCCTATAATTCACCCCTCCACTTT. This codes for CASSGGGSYNSPLHF.

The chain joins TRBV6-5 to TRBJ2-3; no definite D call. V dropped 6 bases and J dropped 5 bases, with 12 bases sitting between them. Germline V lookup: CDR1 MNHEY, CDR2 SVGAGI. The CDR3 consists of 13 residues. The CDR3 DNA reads TGTGCCAGCAGAAACGGCGGCGGAGATACGCAGTATTTT. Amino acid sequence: CASRNGGGDTQYF.

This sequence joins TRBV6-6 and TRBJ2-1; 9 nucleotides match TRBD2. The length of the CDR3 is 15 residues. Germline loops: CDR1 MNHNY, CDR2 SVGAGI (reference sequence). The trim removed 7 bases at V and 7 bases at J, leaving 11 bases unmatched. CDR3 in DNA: TGTGCCAGCATCCCCCGAGGCGGGGGGGGTAATGAGCAGTTCTTC. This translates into CASIPRGGGGNEQFF.

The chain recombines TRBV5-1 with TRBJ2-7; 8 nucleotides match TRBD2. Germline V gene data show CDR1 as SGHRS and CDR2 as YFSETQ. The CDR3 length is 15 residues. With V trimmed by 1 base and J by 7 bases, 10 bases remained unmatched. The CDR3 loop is CASSLLAGGLLEQYF. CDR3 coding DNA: TGCGCCAGCAGCTTGCTAGCGGGTGGATTGCTTGAGCAGTACTTC.

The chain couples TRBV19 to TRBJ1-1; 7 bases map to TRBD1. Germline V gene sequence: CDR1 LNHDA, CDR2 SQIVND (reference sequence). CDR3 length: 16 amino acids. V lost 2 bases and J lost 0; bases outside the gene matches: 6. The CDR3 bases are TGTGCCAGTAGTATACTTTGGGACAGCTTGAACACTGAAGCTTTCTTT. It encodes CASSILWDSLNTEAFF.

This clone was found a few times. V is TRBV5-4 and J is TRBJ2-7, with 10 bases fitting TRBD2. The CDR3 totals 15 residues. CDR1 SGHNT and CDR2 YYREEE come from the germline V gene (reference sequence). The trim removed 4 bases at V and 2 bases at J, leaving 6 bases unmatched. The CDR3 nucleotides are TGTGCCAGCAGCGCTAGGGGACTAGCGCCCTACGAGCAGTACTTC. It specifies CASSARGLAPYEQYF.